This T cell receptor beta chain was sequenced during a study of blood T cell repertoires in COVID-19. Seattle enrolled patients during active infection and tracked them longitudinally. The V gene lost 4 bases and the J gene lost 3 bases, with 23 bases spanning the gap. CDR3 length equals 18 residues. CDR1 is SGDLS, CDR2 YYNGEE, per germline. The method was immunoSEQ multiplex PCR; TCRdb's version includes in-frame clones alone and lacks a portion of them. The data contain 350,000 or so clones, 70% to 90% of them singletons. This receptor was identified in a woman aged 30 to 39 with COVID-19, enrolled during active disease. V and J are TRBV9 and TRBJ1-3; possible D gene TRBD1, 6 bases. The sample comprised peripheral blood. The CDR3 DNA reads TGTGCCAGCAGCTCTAGCGCGGGGGCACAGGGAGGTGGAAACACCATATATTTT. Its translation: CASSSSAGAQGGGNTIYF.